Detailed here is one TCR beta chain. Antigen unknown. PCR was performed using 60 Vbeta and 13 Jbeta primers. The method was immunoSEQ multiplex PCR; TCRdb's version includes in-frame clones alone and lacks a portion of them. The sample yields fewer than 250,000 clones, more than 75% seen once. V shed 4 bases and J 9 bases; nucleotides not matched to a gene: 11. This CDR3 comprises 15 residues. CDR1 MNHEY and CDR2 SMNVEV come from the germline V gene (reference sequence). This entry comes from a study of cytomegalovirus exposure and HLA in healthy donors. Whole-study results and caveats: Most TCR sequences were rare, but some public TCRs occurred in many donors.

This chain joins TRBV27 and TRBJ2-7; 11 bases align to TRBD1. The receptor's source is a man between 40 and 49 years old in good health and CMV-seropositive. Sequencing was carried out using PBMCs. CDR3 in DNA: TGTGCCAGCAGTTCTCCCGGGACAGGGGGTGGGTGGCAGTACTTC. This gives the protein CASSSPGTGGGWQYF.